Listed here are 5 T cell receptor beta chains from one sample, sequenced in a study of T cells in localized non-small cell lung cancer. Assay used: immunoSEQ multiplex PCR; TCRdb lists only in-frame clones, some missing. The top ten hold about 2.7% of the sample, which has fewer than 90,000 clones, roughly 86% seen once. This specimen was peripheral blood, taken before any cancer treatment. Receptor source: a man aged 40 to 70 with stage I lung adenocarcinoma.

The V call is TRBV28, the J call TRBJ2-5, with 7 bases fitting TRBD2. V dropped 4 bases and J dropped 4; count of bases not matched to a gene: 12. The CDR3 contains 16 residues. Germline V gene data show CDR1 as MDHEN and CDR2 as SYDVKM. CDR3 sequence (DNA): TGTGCCAGCAGTTGGGGGGGAGGGCGGCTGGGAGAGACCCAGTACTTC. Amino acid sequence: CASSWGGGRLGETQYF. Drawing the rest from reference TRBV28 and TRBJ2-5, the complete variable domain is DVKVTQSSRYLVKRTGEKVFLECVQDMDHENMFWYRQDPGLGLRLIYFSYDVKMKEKGDIPEGYSVSREKKERFSLILESASTNQTSMYLCASSWGGGRLGETQYFGPGTRLLVL.

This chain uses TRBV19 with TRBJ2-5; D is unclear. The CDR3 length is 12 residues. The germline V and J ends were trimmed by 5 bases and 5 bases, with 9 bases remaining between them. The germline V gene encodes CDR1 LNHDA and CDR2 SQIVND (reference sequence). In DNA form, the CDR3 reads TGTGCCAGTAGTTACGGAACGGAGACCCAGTACTTC. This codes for CASSYGTETQYF.

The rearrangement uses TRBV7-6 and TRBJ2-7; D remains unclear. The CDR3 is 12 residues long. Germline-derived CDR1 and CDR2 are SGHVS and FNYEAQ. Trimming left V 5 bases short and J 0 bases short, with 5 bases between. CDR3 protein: CASSQTSYEQYF. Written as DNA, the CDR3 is TGTGCCAGCAGCCAGACCTCCTACGAGCAGTACTTC. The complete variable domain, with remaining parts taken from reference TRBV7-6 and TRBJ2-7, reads GAGVSQSPRYKVTKRGQDVALRCDPISGHVSLYWYRQALGQGPEFLTYFNYEAQQDKSGLPNDRFSAERPEGSISTLTIQRTEQRDSAMYRCASSQTSYEQYFGPGTRLTVT.

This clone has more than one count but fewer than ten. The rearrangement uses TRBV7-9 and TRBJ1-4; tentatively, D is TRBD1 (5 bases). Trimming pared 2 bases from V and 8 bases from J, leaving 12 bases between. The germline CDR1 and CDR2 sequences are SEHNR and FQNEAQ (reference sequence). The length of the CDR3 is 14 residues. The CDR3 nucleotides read TGTGCCAGCAGCTTACGGGGGGGTGAAGAAAAACTGTTTTTT. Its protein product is CASSLRGGEEKLFF.

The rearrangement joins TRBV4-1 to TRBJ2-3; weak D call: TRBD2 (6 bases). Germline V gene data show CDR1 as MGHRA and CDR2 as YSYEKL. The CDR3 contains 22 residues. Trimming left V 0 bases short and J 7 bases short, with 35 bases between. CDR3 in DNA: TGCGCCAGCAGCCAAGATATACGGGGGACCTTGTGGGGTCGACGGCTTGGTAATACGCAGTATTTT. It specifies CASSQDIRGTLWGRRLGNTQYF.